This T cell receptor beta chain stems from a study of neurological immune-mediated disorders (dated by TCRdb to the late 2010s). As for the study more broadly: Among the roughly 35 multiple sclerosis patients, relapsing-remitting MS accounted for approximately 31 and secondary progressive MS accounted for 3. Peripheral blood TCR-beta repertoires from HTLV-I-associated myelopathy (HAM/TSP) patients, multiple sclerosis patients and healthy controls were compared by UMI-based sequencing. The 106 TCR-beta libraries covered PBMC samples along with longitudinal samples, technical triplicates, and paired sorted CD4+ and CD8+ T-cell subsets. Longitudinal HAM/TSP and healthy donors were sampled at 3 time-points each (about 3-40 month intervals). The cohort comprised roughly 70 subjects: around 15 HAM/TSP patients, approximately 34 multiple sclerosis patients and around 20 healthy controls. Beyond this particular receptor, the publication reports: TCR clonal expansion was highest in HAM/TSP patients and lowest in MS patients, with MS patients falling below even healthy controls. In phylogenetic analysis, the repertoires of 18 of 34 MS patients grouped into a cluster of related CDR3 sequences, which suggests a possible signature at the repertoire level. Across subjects, expanded clones never shared an identical CDR3 amino acid sequence, which suggests that the TCR-beta repertoires in every group were private. No association of the MS cluster with clinical or MRI features was observed, and the need for larger cohorts was stated by the authors.

This clonotype was observed many times. The antigen it recognizes is unknown. Nothing much larger sits one base from this clone, and base qualities are not available. cDNA was synthesized by template-switch 5'RACE using a primer carrying a 10-nucleotide random unique molecular identifier by which each TCR transcript was tagged. Over 190 million TCR-beta sequences, covering 15-18 subjects, were produced in each sequencing run. Total RNA was extracted with the RNeasy kit. Using the KAPA Real-time Library Amplification kit, TCR-beta VDJ regions were amplified with primers for the TCR constant region and the 5'RACE anchor. A first PCR added sample indexes and Illumina adaptors, and a second PCR then raised library yield. After purification with Ampure beads, the TCR product of roughly 650 bp was size-selected on a 2% E-gel SizeSelection system. Before pooling, library quality was checked on a Bioanalyzer, concentration was measured with Qubit, and libraries were quantified with the Kapa Library Quantification kit. Paired-end 2 x 150 bp sequencing of the libraries was performed on an Illumina HiSeq 2500. To increase sequence diversity, about 24-32% phiX was spiked into each library pool. The original methods were these. The UMI-based MiGEC pipeline processed quality-filtered reads and removed over 85% of raw TCR sequences during error correction. IMGT germline references were used for alignment of VDJ genes, and clonotypes were defined by a unique CDR3 amino acid sequence together with V-J genes. Clonal expansion, Shannon diversity and CDR3 relatedness (CalcPairwiseDistances, ClusterSamples) were evaluated with VDJtools, and phylogenetic trees were built with CLCbio workbench. Clones with at least 8 unique UMIs were defined as expanded, with this threshold being based on coefficient-of-variation modelling across technical triplicates. TCRdb took the public reads, trimmed them with fastp at Q25, ran MiXCR for clone calling and kept in-frame beta chains. Each record represents a unique CDR3 protein, reported with the most common genes and DNA among its rows. The V and J calls were determined by TCRdb, not by the authors. Present in this sample are tens of thousands of distinct CDR3 sequences, 5.5% to 6.5% of which were seen just once. The biggest ten clones account for over 6.5% of the sample.

The intended sense of this specimen's time point label: longitudinal time-point 2. Libraries from unsorted PBMCs were made from 2 million PBMCs kept in RNAlater at -80 degrees C until RNA extraction. The multiple sclerosis patients were enrolled in a US clinical protocol that evaluated disease progression with magnetic resonance imaging. Peripheral blood was subjected to Ficoll-Hypaque density gradient centrifugation to isolate PBMCs, which were then cryopreserved in liquid nitrogen. Its CDR3 holds 16 amino acids, cysteine through phenylalanine. Solely the CDR3 DNA is kept, with 48 bases framed from the first base. V loses 4 bases, J loses 3 bases, and the germline ends lie 19 bases apart. Based on the germline V gene (reference sequence), the CDR1 and CDR2 sequences are MNHEY and SMNVEV.

The sequence joins TRBV27 to TRBJ2-7; TRBD2 could be the D gene, as 5 bases match. The sequenced material came from PBMCs. This receptor was identified in a woman aged 55-69 years with multiple sclerosis. CDR3 reads: CASSSSNRGALYEQYF. The bases read TGTGCCAGCAGTTCCTCAAACCGGGGAGCTCTCTACGAGCAGTACTTC.